This TCR beta chain was captured by sequencing in a study of T cell responses to AZD1222 COVID-19 vaccine. Findings and caveats of the study: Researchers report vaccine-associated CD4 TCRs spanning spike, with dominance at 160-218 and 743-854. Repertoire sampling occurred only after the peak T cell response. It should be noted that donors were predominantly white British and more often female, and clonal diversity was possibly underestimated.

Details on this clone: Its cognate antigen is unknown.

The assay was immunoSEQ multiplex PCR, and TCRdb's table has in-frame clones only and misses some. The table records around 99,000 clones, around 90% of them present only once. V gave up 5 bases and J gave up 3 bases, with 17 bases separating them. The CDR3 has 15 residues. Looked up from germline, CDR1 is SGHAT and CDR2 is FQNNGV. The sequencing used peripheral blood, collected on day 0 of MenACWY control vaccination. The chain employs TRBV11-2 and TRBJ2-7; tentative D call: TRBD1 (6 bases). This TCR derives from an adult in good health. CDR3 sequence (DNA): TGTGCCAGCAGCCGTCATACAGGGTTGGACTACGAGCAGTACTTC. This sequence encodes CASSRHTGLDYEQYF.